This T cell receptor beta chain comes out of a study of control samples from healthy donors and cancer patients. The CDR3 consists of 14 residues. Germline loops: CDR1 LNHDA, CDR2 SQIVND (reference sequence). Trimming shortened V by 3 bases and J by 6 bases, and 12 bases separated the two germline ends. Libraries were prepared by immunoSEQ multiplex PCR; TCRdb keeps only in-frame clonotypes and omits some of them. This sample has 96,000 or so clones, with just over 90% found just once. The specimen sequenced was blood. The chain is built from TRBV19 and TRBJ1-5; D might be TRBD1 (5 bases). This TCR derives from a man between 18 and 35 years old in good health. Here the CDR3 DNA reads TGTGCCAGTAGTATTGTCGGGGCTAGTCAGCCCCAGCATTTT. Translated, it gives CASSIVGASQPQHF.